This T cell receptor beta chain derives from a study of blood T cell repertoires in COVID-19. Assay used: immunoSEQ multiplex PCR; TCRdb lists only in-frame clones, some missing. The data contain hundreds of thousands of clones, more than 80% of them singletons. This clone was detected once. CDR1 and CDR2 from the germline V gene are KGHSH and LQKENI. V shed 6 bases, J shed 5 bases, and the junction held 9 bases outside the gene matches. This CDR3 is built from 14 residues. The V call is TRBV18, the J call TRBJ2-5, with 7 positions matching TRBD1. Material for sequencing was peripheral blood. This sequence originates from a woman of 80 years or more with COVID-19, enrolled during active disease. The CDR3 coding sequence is TGTGCCAGCTCGCTAACAGGGGCGGTGGAGACCCAGTACTTC. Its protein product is CASSLTGAVETQYF.